A selection of T cell receptor beta chains follows, all from one sample in a study of blood T cell repertoires in COVID-19. Profiling relied on immunoSEQ multiplex PCR, and the TCRdb table lists in-frame clones only, not all of them. This table holds 210,000 or so clones, about 80% found once. Material: PBMCs or T cells enriched from blood (not recorded which). These receptor sequences come from a man between 60 and 75 years old who had recovered from COVID-19. Each CDR3 is given with its conserved first and last residue. D genes are given only for firm matches. Size is omitted from some rows. Given values are once, few, many or a class for expanded clones.

cdr3_length j_call v_call clone_size d_call cdr3_aa cdr3_nt
12 TRBJ1-1 TRBV2 NA NA CASRRENTEAFF TGTGCCAGCAGGAGGGAGAACACTGAAGCTTTCTTT
11 TRBJ1-1 TRBV11-3 NA NA CASSQDTEAFF TGTGCCAGCAGCCAGGACACTGAAGCTTTCTTT
14 TRBJ1-1 TRBV6-2/TRBV6-3 NA TRBD1 CASSYRDSYTEAFF TGTGCCAGCAGTTACAGGGACAGTTACACTGAAGCTTTCTTT
15 TRBJ1-2 TRBV6-6 NA TRBD1 CASSSVDRGEYGYTF TGTGCCAGCAGTTCCGTCGACAGGGGGGAATATGGCTACACCTTC
16 TRBJ1-6 TRBV10-3 once TRBD1 CAISNSDRGDNSPLHF TGTGCCATCAGCAACTCTGACAGGGGGGATAATTCACCCCTCCACTTT
16 TRBJ2-1 TRBV4-2 NA TRBD2 CASSHRGGASHNEQFF TGTGCCAGCAGCCACCGCGGGGGGGCCTCCCACAATGAGCAGTTCTTC
15 TRBJ2-3 TRBV4-2 few NA CASSQRGGEADTQYF TGTGCCAGCAGCCAACGCGGGGGCGAGGCAGATACGCAGTATTTT
14 TRBJ2-3 TRBV2 NA TRBD1 CASSEGQGTDTQYF TGTGCCAGCAGTGAAGGACAGGGGACAGATACGCAGTATTTT
13 TRBJ2-7 TRBV20-1 NA TRBD2 CSASSGGGYEQYF TGCAGTGCCAGTAGCGGGGGAGGCTACGAGCAGTACTTC
13 TRBJ1-2 TRBV13 NA NA CASRGRPGYDYTF TGTGCCAGCAGAGGGAGGCCCGGGTATGACTACACCTTC
12 TRBJ2-7 TRBV5-4 NA NA CASSFDSREQYF TGTGCCAGCAGCTTCGACTCTAGGGAGCAGTACTTC
16 TRBJ1-5 TRBV3-1/TRBV3-2 NA NA CASSPMGTGGAQPQHF TGTGCCAGCAGCCCGATGGGCACGGGGGGAGCGCAGCCCCAGCATTTT
14 TRBJ2-1 TRBV5-1 once TRBD1 CASSLGTGENEQFF TGCGCCAGCAGCTTGGGGACAGGGGAAAATGAGCAGTTCTTC
17 TRBJ1-5 TRBV6-1 NA TRBD1 CASSETGGIGSNQPQHF TGTGCCAGCAGTGAAACAGGGGGCATTGGTAGCAATCAGCCCCAGCATTTT
17 TRBJ1-3 TRBV4-2 NA NA CASSQDLRVVSGNTIYF TGTGCCAGCAGCCAAGATCTTCGGGTAGTCTCTGGAAACACCATATATTTT
13 TRBJ2-3 TRBV29-1 NA NA CSVARQSTDTQYF TGCAGCGTTGCCCGACAGAGCACAGATACGCAGTATTTT
14 TRBJ2-3 TRBV3-1/TRBV3-2 NA TRBD1 CASGTGRSTDTQYF TGTGCCAGTGGGACAGGGAGAAGCACAGATACGCAGTATTTT
14 TRBJ1-2 TRBV7-6 NA TRBD1 CASSPSRDSYGYTF TGTGCCAGCAGCCCGAGCCGGGACAGCTATGGCTACACCTTC
19 TRBJ1-4 TRBV19 NA TRBD1 CASSTGGTARFATNEKLFF TGTGCCAGTAGCACTGGAGGGACAGCTAGGTTTGCAACTAATGAAAAACTGTTTTTT
14 TRBJ1-1 TRBV2 NA NA CASSEARGYTEAFF TGTGCCAGCAGTGAAGCTCGGGGATACACTGAAGCTTTCTTT
14 TRBJ1-2 TRBV6-1 NA NA CASSEQVTSYGYTF TGTGCCAGCAGTGAACAGGTCACATCCTATGGCTACACCTTC
14 TRBJ1-5 TRBV18 NA TRBD1 CASSPTGGGQPQHF TGTGCCAGCTCACCGACAGGGGGAGGACAGCCCCAGCATTTT
15 TRBJ2-7 TRBV6-1 NA TRBD1 CASREGTGGFYEQYF TGTGCCAGCAGGGAAGGGACAGGGGGCTTTTACGAGCAGTACTTC
14 TRBJ1-2 TRBV12-5 NA NA CASGLLYPNYGYTF TGTGCTAGTGGTTTGCTTTATCCTAACTATGGCTACACCTTC
14 TRBJ1-2 TRBV18 NA TRBD1 CASSQQGDNYGYTF TGTGCCAGCTCTCAGCAGGGGGATAACTATGGCTACACCTTC
17 TRBJ2-1 TRBV4-2 NA TRBD1 CASSHDEDRGIYNEQFF TGTGCCAGCAGCCACGACGAGGACAGGGGAATTTACAATGAGCAGTTCTTC
14 TRBJ1-5 TRBV7-6 few NA CASSLGGQNQPQHF TGTGCCAGCAGCTTAGGGGGCCAGAATCAGCCCCAGCATTTT
18 TRBJ2-3 TRBV5-5 NA TRBD2 CASSFLSGGDLRTDTQYF TGTGCCAGCAGCTTTCTTAGTGGGGGGGATTTGCGCACAGATACGCAGTATTTT
14 TRBJ1-6 TRBV5-4 NA NA CASSLEGGGSPLHF TGTGCCAGCAGCTTGGAGGGAGGCGGGTCACCCCTCCACTTT
15 TRBJ2-6 TRBV7-9 NA NA CASSLGAAGANVLTF TGTGCCAGCAGCTTAGGGGCTGCGGGGGCCAACGTCCTGACTTTC
12 TRBJ1-1 TRBV10-2 NA NA CASSEQGSEAFF TGCGCCAGCAGTGAGCAGGGGAGTGAAGCTTTCTTT
14 TRBJ2-3 TRBV7-2 NA TRBD2 CASSRGGHSDTQYF TGTGCCAGCAGCCGGGGGGGCCATTCAGATACGCAGTATTTT
16 TRBJ1-1 TRBV23-1 NA TRBD1 CASSQPPGQMNTEAFF TGCGCCAGCAGTCAACCACCGGGACAGATGAACACTGAAGCTTTCTTT
13 TRBJ2-7 TRBV30 NA TRBD1 CAWGRTGAYEQYF TGTGCCTGGGGTAGGACAGGGGCCTACGAGCAGTACTTC
13 TRBJ2-7 TRBV6-5 NA NA CASSYGQSYEQYF TGTGCCAGCAGTTACGGACAGTCCTACGAGCAGTACTTC
15 TRBJ1-4 TRBV5-1 NA NA CASSLVAGREEKLFF TGCGCCAGCAGCTTGGTGGCAGGGAGGGAGGAAAAACTGTTTTTT
13 TRBJ1-4 TRBV24-1 NA TRBD1 CATSDRGREKLFF TGTGCCACCAGTGATAGGGGGCGCGAAAAACTGTTTTTT